The text below deals with one TCR beta chain. Its target is not known. PCR used 60 Vbeta primers and 13 Jbeta primers. TCRdb's copy holds only in-frame clones and misses some; the assay was immunoSEQ multiplex PCR. There are 73,000 or so clones in the sample; over 60% occur only once, and more than 15% lies in the top ten. The V and J ends lost 6 bases and 6 bases, in that order; junction bases with no gene match: 12. The CDR3 has 16 amino acids. Per germline, CDR1 MDHEN and CDR2 SYDVKM. This specimen comes from a study of cytomegalovirus exposure and HLA in healthy donors. Study information: Earlier work reported 100 million or so unique TCR beta sequences from about 190 million T cells.

Study-wide results and limits: Several top significant clusters appeared, in a later analysis, to be linked to common viral pathogens.

The sample consisted of PBMCs. The receptor comes from a woman between 40 and 50 years old in good health and CMV-seropositive. The chain is built from TRBV28 and TRBJ2-3, with 10 bases lining up with TRBD1. Written as DNA, the CDR3 is TGTGCCAGCAGCATCACCGGGACAGGGGCTCGGGATACGCAGTATTTT. This sequence encodes CASSITGTGARDTQYF.